This T cell receptor (beta chain) was sequenced for a study of molecular identifiers for immune sequencing clone quantification. Notes on the study in general: A shared barcode on identical TCR molecules could lead to underestimated sizes for highly expanded clones. The study found clones above 20 RNA copies held over 98% of effector molecules and under 1% in naive cells. Detection of one spiked Jurkat cell's TCR RNA reportedly worked in one million naive cells.

Each CDR3 protein is one row after TCRdb ran MiXCR on the PCR reads. Of about half a million distinct CDR3 sequences listed, roughly 24% are singletons. Naive CD8 T cell sorting was performed on the CD8+CD4-CCR7+CD45RA+ phenotype. The germline V gene encodes CDR1 DFQATT and CDR2 SNEGSKA (reference sequence). CDR3 size: 18 residues. Trimming pared 6 bases from V and 0 bases from J, leaving 26 bases between. About this clonotype itself: What it recognizes is unknown.

This TCR was recovered from a human donor in good health. Some libraries in this study had Jurkat cell RNA spiked in. This chain joins TRBV20-1 and TRBJ1-1; D perhaps matches TRBD1 (6 bases). The source material was naive CD8+ T cells from blood, with Jurkat cell RNA spiked in. Subset noted: FACS-sorted CD8+CD4-CCR7+CD45RA+ naive T cells. The CDR3 spells CSAVDSRNNISMNTEAFF. The CDR3 DNA is TGCAGTGCAGTGGACAGTCGAAACAATATTTCCATGAACACTGAAGCTTTCTTT.